This entry lists 30 T cell receptor beta chains sequenced from one sample in a study of blood T cell repertoires in COVID-19. The repertoire was sequenced with immunoSEQ multiplex PCR; TCRdb's copy has only in-frame clones and lacks some. The table records under 150,000 clones, roughly 79% of them present only once. The source material was peripheral blood. These receptors originate from a man in his sixties or seventies with active or convalescent COVID-19.

The rearrangement links TRBV5-1 to TRBJ1-5; tentatively, D is TRBD1 (5 bases). The CDR3 totals 15 residues. Germline V gene sequence: CDR1 SGHRS, CDR2 YFSETQ. Trimming cost V 1 base and J 3 bases, with 11 bases left between them. CDR3 bases: TGCGCCAGCAGCTTGACTGGACAAACCAATCAGCCCCAGCATTTT. It specifies CASSLTGQTNQPQHF.

The V call is TRBV6-2 or TRBV6-3, the J call TRBJ2-7; 8 nucleotides align to TRBD1. V lost 0 bases to trimming and J lost 4 bases; unmatched junction nucleotides: 2. The CDR3 has 14 residues. The germline V gene has CDR1 MNHEY and CDR2 SVGEGT. CDR3 bases: TGTGCCAGCAGTTACTCCCAGGGGGCGTACGAGCAGTACTTC. Translating gives CASSYSQGAYEQYF.

This sequence joins TRBV7-9 and TRBJ1-1, with D possibly being TRBD1 (5 bases). Trimming stripped 5 bases from V and 6 bases from J, with 10 bases between. The CDR3 is 12 residues long. Germline values: CDR1 SEHNR, CDR2 FQNEAQ (reference sequence). The CDR3 sequence: CASSPTAAEAFF. The DNA of the CDR3 is TGTGCCAGCAGCCCGACAGCCGCTGAAGCTTTCTTT.

CDR3 sequence: CASSLYGGTDNSPLHF. DNA of the CDR3: TGTGCCAGCAGCTTATATGGCGGGACAGATAATTCACCCCTCCACTTT. The chain links TRBV7-3 to TRBJ1-6, with 7 bases fitting TRBD1. This CDR3 is built from 16 residues. With 2 bases clipped from V and 5 bases from J, the junction kept 6 bases outside the gene matches. Germline-derived CDR1 and CDR2 are SGHTA and FQGTGA.

The chain carries TRBV2 and TRBJ1-1, with TRBD1 as a possible D gene (6 bases). V was pared by 11 bases and J by 7 bases, with 20 bases between. Germline CDR1 SNHLY, CDR2 FYNNEI. The CDR3 is 13 amino acids. Written as DNA, the CDR3 is TGTGCCGTTCTGGGCGGGGGGCTTTTTGAAGCTTTCTTT. Protein: CAVLGGGLFEAFF.

The count of this clone is one. The DNA of the CDR3 is TGTGCCAGTAGTATGGGGCAGGCTGGGGATACGCAGTATTTT. The encoded protein is CASSMGQAGDTQYF. This sequence joins TRBV19 and TRBJ2-3; D perhaps matches TRBD1 (5 bases). Germline CDR1 reads LNHDA; CDR2 reads SQIVND (reference sequence). The CDR3 spans 14 residues. V was clipped by 3 bases and J by 6 bases, with 13 bases between them.

Concerning this clone: The sample carries other DNA sequences with the same CDR3. For the CDR3, the DNA is TGTGCCAGCAGTTTGCAACAGTATGGCTACACCTTC. As protein: CASSLQQYGYTF. The rearrangement uses TRBV28 and TRBJ1-2, with D unresolved. This CDR3 contains 12 residues. CDR1 and CDR2 (germline): MDHEN, SYDVKM. The V and J ends lost 3 bases and 5 bases respectively, with 7 bases between them.

The chain joins TRBV27 to TRBJ1-2; no reliable D call. Per the germline V gene, CDR1 is MNHEY and CDR2 is SMNVEV (reference sequence). This CDR3 is built from 13 residues. V lost 3 bases and J lost 8, with 13 bases in between. CDR3 nucleotides: TGTGCCAGCAGTTTTCGACGGGGAGGGGGCTACACCTTC. Translation gives CASSFRRGGGYTF.

This chain connects TRBV7-2 to TRBJ1-5, with D uncertain. V lost 6 bases, J lost 2 bases, and 8 bases lay in between. Per the germline V gene, CDR1 is SGHTA and CDR2 is FQGNSA. This CDR3 is built from 13 residues. The CDR3 DNA is TGTGCCAGCAGGGCCTCCCGCAATCAGCCCCAGCATTTT. Translation: CASRASRNQPQHF.

V usage is TRBV25-1 and J usage is TRBJ2-1; D is perhaps TRBD2 (6 bases). The CDR3 runs to 15 residues. V lost 2 bases to trimming and J lost 5 bases, with 13 bases between them. CDR1 and CDR2 from the germline V gene are MGHDK and SYGVNS. In DNA, the CDR3 is TGTGCCAGCAGTGAAGGGACTCTGGGACACAATGAGCAGTTCTTC. It is translated as CASSEGTLGHNEQFF.

V gene TRBV19 combines with J gene TRBJ2-7, with 9 positions matching TRBD2. This CDR3 contains 15 residues. The germline V gene has CDR1 LNHDA and CDR2 SQIVND (reference sequence). Trimming removed 5 bases from V and 0 bases from J; junction bases left unmatched: 5. CDR3 amino acids: CASSLLAGISYEQYF. The CDR3 DNA follows: TGTGCCAGTAGTCTTCTAGCGGGGATCTCCTACGAGCAGTACTTC.

V is TRBV4-3 and J is TRBJ2-2; 7 positions agree with TRBD2. Per the germline V gene, CDR1 is LGHNA and CDR2 is YSLEER. The CDR3 totals 16 residues. The V segment lost 4 bases and the J segment 5 bases; nucleotides outside the gene matches: 10. CDR3 in amino acids: CASSLSAGAGTGELFF. In DNA form, the CDR3 reads TGCGCCAGCAGCCTGTCCGCGGGAGCGGGGACCGGGGAGCTGTTTTTT.

The chain joins TRBV7-9 to TRBJ2-3; a weak D match, TRBD2 (5 bases). The germline gives CDR1 SEHNR, CDR2 FQNEAQ (reference sequence). The CDR3 is made up of 14 amino acids. V was trimmed by 5 bases and J by 0 bases, leaving 9 bases between them. CDR3 nucleotides: TGTGCCAGCAGCCCCGGGATAAGCACAGATACGCAGTATTTT. Protein sequence: CASSPGISTDTQYF.

This sequence joins TRBV6-5 and TRBJ2-3; 9 nucleotides agree with TRBD2. The CDR3 spans 15 residues. Trimming removed 5 bases from V and 4 bases from J; junction bases left unmatched: 7. CDR1 MNHEY and CDR2 SVGAGI come from the germline V gene. For the CDR3, the DNA is TGTGCCAGCAGTAGGCTGGCGGGGGGGCCAGATACGCAGTATTTT. Translated: CASSRLAGGPDTQYF.

This chain uses TRBV11-3 with TRBJ2-7, with 13 bases identical to TRBD2. Trimming at V came to 5 bases and at J to 13 bases, leaving 11 bases not matched to a gene. Looked up from germline, CDR1 is SGHNT and CDR2 is YENEEA. This CDR3 has 14 residues. CDR3 loop: CASSITGTSGTGYF. The CDR3 DNA follows: TGTGCCAGCAGCATCACCGGGACTAGCGGGACCGGTTACTTC.

The J gene is TRBJ2-2, the V gene TRBV10-2; no clear D. Germline-derived CDR1 and CDR2 are WSHSY and SAAADI. This CDR3 spans 15 amino acids. Between the trimmed V and J ends, which lost 3 bases and 5 bases, there was a span of 13 bases. The CDR3, as DNA: TGCGCCAGCAGTGATCGGCCGACCGGGACCGGGGAGCTGTTTTTT. Protein sequence: CASSDRPTGTGELFF.

The rearrangement uses TRBV19 and TRBJ1-4; 7 bases line up with TRBD1. Germline V gene sequence: CDR1 LNHDA, CDR2 SQIVND (reference sequence). V gave up 3 bases and J gave up 0 bases; unmatched junction bases: 7. The CDR3 length is 17 residues. The CDR3 DNA reads TGTGCCAGTAGTATTTACCCAGGGGGGTCAACTAATGAAAAACTGTTTTTT. Translated, it gives CASSIYPGGSTNEKLFF.

This clone was picked up many times. This same CDR3 is encoded by further DNA sequences in the sample. The chain employs TRBV11-3 and TRBJ2-7; D uncertain. Per germline, CDR1 SGHNT and CDR2 YENEEA. Trimming left V 0 bases short and J 4 bases short, with 13 bases between. The CDR3 consists of 15 residues. CDR3 nucleotide sequence: TGTGCCAGCAGCTTAGATCGTGGCCCGGAGTACGAGCAGTACTTC. It yields the protein CASSLDRGPEYEQYF.

The rearrangement uses TRBV7-2 and TRBJ2-5, with a possible D match to TRBD1 (6 bases). In germline, CDR1 is SGHTA, CDR2 FQGNSA. This CDR3 is 14 amino acids long. The V end lost 2 bases, the J end lost 7 bases, and 14 bases lay between the germline ends. CDR3 amino acids: CASSLLKGGATQYF. The CDR3 nucleotides read TGTGCCAGCAGCTTATTAAAAGGGGGAGCGACCCAGTACTTC.

The chain carries TRBV7-8 and TRBJ2-1, with TRBD2 identical over 8 bases. V was pared by 5 bases and J by 7 bases, with 4 bases of the junction left unmatched. CDR3 length: 13 amino acids. Germline V lookup: CDR1 SGHVS, CDR2 FQNEAQ. This chain's CDR3 is CASSVRGGNEQFF. CDR3 DNA sequence: TGTGCCAGCAGCGTCCGGGGGGGGAATGAGCAGTTCTTC.

The chain links TRBV4-1 to TRBJ1-5, with D possibly TRBD1 on 5 matching bases. Germline CDR1 reads MGHRA; CDR2 reads YSYEKL. This CDR3 has 14 amino acids. V was clipped by 0 bases and J by 4 bases, with 7 bases between them. The CDR3 DNA is TGCGCCAGCAGCCAAGATGCAGGGAATCAGCCCCAGCATTTT. It codes for CASSQDAGNQPQHF.

This chain joins TRBV9 and TRBJ2-3, with a possible D match to TRBD2 (6 bases). Germline values: CDR1 SGDLS, CDR2 YYNGEE. Trimming left V 2 bases short and J 0 bases short, with 10 bases between. CDR3 length equals 15 residues. The CDR3 loop is CASSVGGISTDTQYF. The CDR3 DNA reads TGTGCCAGCAGCGTTGGCGGGATTAGCACAGATACGCAGTATTTT.

This chain links TRBV27 with TRBJ2-5, with TRBD2 matching 8 bases. The germline V gene encodes CDR1 MNHEY and CDR2 SMNVEV (reference sequence). The V and J ends lost 8 bases and 1 base, in that order; junction bases with no gene match: 9. This CDR3 is 15 amino acids long. CDR3 coding DNA: TGTGCCAGCGGTAGAGTACGGGGGGGCCAAGAGACCCAGTACTTC. Its translation is CASGRVRGGQETQYF.

This chain uses TRBV7-9 with TRBJ1-2, with a possible D match to TRBD1 (5 bases). Trimming stripped 3 bases from V and 6 bases from J, with 8 bases between. CDR3 size: 12 residues. The germline V gene has CDR1 SEHNR and CDR2 FQNEAQ (reference sequence). In nucleotides, the CDR3 is TGTGCCAGCAGCTTGGGCAGGGATGGCTACACCTTC. Amino acid sequence: CASSLGRDGYTF.

The V gene is TRBV28, the J gene TRBJ2-7, with D maybe TRBD1 (5 bases). Germline V gene lookup returns CDR1 MDHEN and CDR2 SYDVKM. CDR3 size: 12 residues. V was clipped by 2 bases and J by 3 bases, with 5 bases between them. For the CDR3, the DNA is TGTGCCAGCAGTTTAACAGGCTACGAGCAGTACTTC. Protein: CASSLTGYEQYF.

V usage is TRBV29-1 and J usage is TRBJ2-7; 8 bases are shared with TRBD1. There are 11 residues in the CDR3. Per the germline V gene, CDR1 is SQVTM and CDR2 is ANQGSEA. The J segment lost 5 bases and the V segment lost 4 bases, leaving 1 base of the junction unmatched. CDR3 bases: TGCAGCGTTGCGACAGGGGACGAGCAGTACTTC. Protein sequence: CSVATGDEQYF.

This clone was picked up a small number of times. Written as DNA, the CDR3 is TGCGCCAGCAGCCACCTAGCGGGATACTCCTACAATGAGCAGTTCTTC. It translates to CASSHLAGYSYNEQFF. This chain joins TRBV4-1 and TRBJ2-1, with 9 nucleotides matching TRBD2. Trimming at V came to 3 bases and at J to 0 bases, leaving 3 bases not matched to a gene. CDR1 is MGHRA, CDR2 YSYEKL, per germline. CDR3 size: 16 residues.

The chain has TRBV18 and TRBJ2-2; D gene ambiguous. Trimming took off 4 bases at V and 0 bases at J, with 9 bases between the two ends. The CDR3 runs 15 residues. Germline values: CDR1 KGHSH, CDR2 LQKENI. The CDR3 bases are TGTGCCAGCTCACAGAGTCCTTCGAACACCGGGGAGCTGTTTTTT. Amino acid sequence: CASSQSPSNTGELFF.

The genes are TRBV7-2 and TRBJ2-5; 10 positions match TRBD2. Unmatched junction bases numbered 7, after V lost 5 bases and J lost 4 bases. The CDR3 consists of 15 residues. Germline V gene sequence: CDR1 SGHTA, CDR2 FQGNSA. CDR3 in amino acids: CASSATSGASETQYF. The CDR3 DNA is TGTGCCAGCAGCGCTACTAGCGGGGCTTCAGAGACCCAGTACTTC.

The chain employs TRBV2 and TRBJ2-3, with 10 nucleotides matching TRBD1. This CDR3 is built from 11 residues. In germline, CDR1 is SNHLY, CDR2 FYNNEI. The trim removed 6 bases at V and 15 bases at J, leaving 6 bases unmatched. The CDR3 sequence: CASSPDRGPYF. The CDR3 coding sequence is TGTGCCAGCAGCCCTGACAGGGGGCCTTATTTT.